This T cell receptor (beta chain) appears in the sequencing data of a study of T cell responses to AZD1222 COVID-19 vaccine. Clones were read by immunoSEQ multiplex PCR, and TCRdb kept only the in-frame ones, dropping some. The sample records some 130,000 clones, roughly 93% being singletons. Germline-derived CDR1 and CDR2 are LNHDA and SQIVND (reference sequence). The CDR3 totals 14 residues. V was pared by 3 bases and J by 8 bases, with 6 bases of the junction left unmatched. The starting material was peripheral blood, obtained 28 days after the second AZD1222 dose. The V and J genes are TRBV19 and TRBJ1-4; the match to TRBD1 covers 7 bases. The sequence was collected from an adult who received the AZD1222 COVID-19 vaccine. The CDR3 DNA is TGTGCCAGTAGTATCCCCAGGGGGACCGAAAAACTGTTTTTT. Its translation: CASSIPRGTEKLFF.